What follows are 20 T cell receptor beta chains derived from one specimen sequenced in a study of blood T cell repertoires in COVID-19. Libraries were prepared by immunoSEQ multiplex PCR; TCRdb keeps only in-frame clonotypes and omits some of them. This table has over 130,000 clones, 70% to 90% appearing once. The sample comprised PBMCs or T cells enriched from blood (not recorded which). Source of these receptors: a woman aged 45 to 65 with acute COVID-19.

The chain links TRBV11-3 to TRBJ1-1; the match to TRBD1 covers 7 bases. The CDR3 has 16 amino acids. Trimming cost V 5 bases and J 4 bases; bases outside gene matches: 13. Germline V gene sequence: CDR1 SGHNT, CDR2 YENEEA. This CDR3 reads CASSRGVWDRGTEAFF. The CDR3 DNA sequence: TGTGCCAGCAGCCGAGGGGTGTGGGACAGAGGCACTGAAGCTTTCTTT.

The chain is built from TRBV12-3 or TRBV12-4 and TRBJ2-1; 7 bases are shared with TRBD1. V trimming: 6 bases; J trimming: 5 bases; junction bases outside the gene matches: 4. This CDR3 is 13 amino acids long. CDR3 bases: TGTGCCAGCAGGTCAACAGGGGACAATGAGCAGTTCTTC. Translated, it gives CASRSTGDNEQFF.

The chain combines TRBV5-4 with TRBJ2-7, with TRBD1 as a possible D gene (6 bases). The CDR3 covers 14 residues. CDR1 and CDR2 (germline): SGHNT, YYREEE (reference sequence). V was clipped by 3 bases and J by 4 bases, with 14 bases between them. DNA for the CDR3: TGTGCCAGCAGCTCCCCAGGGGTTACGTACGAGCAGTACTTC. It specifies CASSSPGVTYEQYF.

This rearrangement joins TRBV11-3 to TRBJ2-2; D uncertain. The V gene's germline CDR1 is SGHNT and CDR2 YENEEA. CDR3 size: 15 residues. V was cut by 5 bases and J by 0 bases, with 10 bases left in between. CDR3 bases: TGTGCCAGCAGCCCTGACGGAGCGAACACCGGGGAGCTGTTTTTT. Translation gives CASSPDGANTGELFF.

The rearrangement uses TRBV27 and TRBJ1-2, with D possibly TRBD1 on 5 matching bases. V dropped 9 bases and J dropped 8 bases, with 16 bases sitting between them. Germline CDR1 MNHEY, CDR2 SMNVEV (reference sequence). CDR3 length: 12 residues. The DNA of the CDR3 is TGTGCCAGTAAGCAGGGCGGTCAGGGCTACACCTTC. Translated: CASKQGGQGYTF.

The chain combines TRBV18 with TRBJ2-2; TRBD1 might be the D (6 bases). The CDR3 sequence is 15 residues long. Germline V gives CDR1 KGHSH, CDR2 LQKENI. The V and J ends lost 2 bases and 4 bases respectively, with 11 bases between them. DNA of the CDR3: TGTGCCAGCTCACCAACAGGGTTGGGCACCGGGGAGCTGTTTTTT. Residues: CASSPTGLGTGELFF.

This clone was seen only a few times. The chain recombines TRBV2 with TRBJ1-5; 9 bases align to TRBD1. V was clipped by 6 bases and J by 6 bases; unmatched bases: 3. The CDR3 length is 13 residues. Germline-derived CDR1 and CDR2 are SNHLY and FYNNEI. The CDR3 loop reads CASRGQGRQPQHF. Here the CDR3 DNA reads TGTGCCAGCAGGGGACAGGGTCGTCAGCCCCAGCATTTT.

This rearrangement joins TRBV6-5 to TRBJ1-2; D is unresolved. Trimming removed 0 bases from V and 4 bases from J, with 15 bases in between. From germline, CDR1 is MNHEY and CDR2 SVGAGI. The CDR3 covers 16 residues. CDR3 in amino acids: CASSYSPTISGYGYTF. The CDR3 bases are TGTGCCAGCAGTTACTCGCCCACTATCTCTGGCTATGGCTACACCTTC.

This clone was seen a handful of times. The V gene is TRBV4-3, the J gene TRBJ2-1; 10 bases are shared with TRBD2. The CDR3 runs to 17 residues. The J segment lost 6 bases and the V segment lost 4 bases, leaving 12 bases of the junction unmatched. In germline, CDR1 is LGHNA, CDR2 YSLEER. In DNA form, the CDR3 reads TGCGCCAGCAGCCCAGCCGGGGGAGCGGGAGGGGGCAATGAGCAGTTCTTC. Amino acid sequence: CASSPAGGAGGGNEQFF.

The CDR3 DNA reads as TGTGCCAGCAGTATTGTTACGAACACCGGGGAGCTGTTTTTT. Amino acids: CASSIVTNTGELFF. The V call is TRBV27, the J call TRBJ2-2; D unresolved. This CDR3 is 14 amino acids long. In germline, CDR1 is MNHEY, CDR2 SMNVEV (reference sequence). Trimming stripped 5 bases from V and 0 bases from J, with 7 bases between.

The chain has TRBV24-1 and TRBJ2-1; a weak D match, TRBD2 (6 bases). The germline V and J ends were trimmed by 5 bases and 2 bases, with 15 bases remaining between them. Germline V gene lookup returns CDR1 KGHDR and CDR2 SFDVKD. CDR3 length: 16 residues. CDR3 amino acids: CATSGGTSGPYNEQFF. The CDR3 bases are TGTGCCACCAGTGGCGGGACCAGCGGCCCCTACAATGAGCAGTTCTTC.

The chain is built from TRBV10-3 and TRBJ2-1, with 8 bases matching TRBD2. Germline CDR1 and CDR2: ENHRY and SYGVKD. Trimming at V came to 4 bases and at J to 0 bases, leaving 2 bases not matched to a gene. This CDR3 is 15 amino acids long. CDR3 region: CAISGTSGSYNEQFF. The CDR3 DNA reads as TGTGCCATCAGTGGAACTAGCGGCTCCTACAATGAGCAGTTCTTC.

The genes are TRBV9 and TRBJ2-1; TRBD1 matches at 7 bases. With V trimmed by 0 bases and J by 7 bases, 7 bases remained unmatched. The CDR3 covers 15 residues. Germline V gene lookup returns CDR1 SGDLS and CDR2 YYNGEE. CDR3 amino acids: CASSVGGGASNEQFF. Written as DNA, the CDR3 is TGTGCCAGCAGCGTAGGAGGGGGCGCCTCGAATGAGCAGTTCTTC. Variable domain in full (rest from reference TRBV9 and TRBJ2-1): DSGVTQTPKHLITATGQRVTLRCSPRSGDLSVYWYQQSLDQGLQFLIQYYNGEERAKGNILERFSAQQFPDLHSELNLSSLELGDSALYFCASSVGGGASNEQFFGPGTRLTVL.

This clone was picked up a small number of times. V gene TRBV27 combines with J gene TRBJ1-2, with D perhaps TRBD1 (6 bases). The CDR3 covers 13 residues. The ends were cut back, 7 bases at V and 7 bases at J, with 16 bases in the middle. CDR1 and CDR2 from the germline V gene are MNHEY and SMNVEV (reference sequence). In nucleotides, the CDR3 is TGTGCCAGCACCACAGGGAGTCAGAGTGGCTACACCTTC. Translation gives CASTTGSQSGYTF.

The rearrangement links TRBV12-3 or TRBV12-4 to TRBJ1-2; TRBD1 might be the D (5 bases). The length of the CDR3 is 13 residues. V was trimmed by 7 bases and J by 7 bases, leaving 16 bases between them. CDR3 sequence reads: CASNHGGTIGYTF. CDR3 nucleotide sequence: TGTGCCAGCAACCACGGGGGAACTATTGGCTACACCTTC.

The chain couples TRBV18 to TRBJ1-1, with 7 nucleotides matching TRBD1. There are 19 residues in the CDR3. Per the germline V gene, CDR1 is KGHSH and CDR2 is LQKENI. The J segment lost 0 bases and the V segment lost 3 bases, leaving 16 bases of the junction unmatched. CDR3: CASSPSSSKGGTMNTEAFF. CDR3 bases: TGTGCCAGCTCACCTAGTTCTAGTAAAGGGGGCACCATGAACACTGAAGCTTTCTTT.

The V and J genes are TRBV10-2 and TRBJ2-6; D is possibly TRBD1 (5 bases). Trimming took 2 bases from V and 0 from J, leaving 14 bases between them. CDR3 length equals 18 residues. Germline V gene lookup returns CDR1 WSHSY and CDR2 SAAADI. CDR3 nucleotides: TGCGCCAGCAGTGAGAGGCCAGGGTCGGGCTCTGGGGCCAACGTCCTGACTTTC. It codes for CASSERPGSGSGANVLTF.

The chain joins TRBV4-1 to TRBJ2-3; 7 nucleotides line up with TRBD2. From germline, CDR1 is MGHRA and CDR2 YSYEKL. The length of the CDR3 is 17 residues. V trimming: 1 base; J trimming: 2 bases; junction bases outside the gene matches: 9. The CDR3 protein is CASSQVSAGLHTDTQYF. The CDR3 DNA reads TGCGCCAGCAGCCAAGTCTCGGCGGGACTACACACAGATACGCAGTATTTT.

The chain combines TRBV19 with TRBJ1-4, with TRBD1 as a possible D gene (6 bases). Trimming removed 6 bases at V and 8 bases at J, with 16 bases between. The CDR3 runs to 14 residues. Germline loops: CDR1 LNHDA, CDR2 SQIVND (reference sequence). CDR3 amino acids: CASRRTATAEKLFF. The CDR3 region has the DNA TGTGCCAGTAGGCGGACAGCGACGGCGGAAAAACTGTTTTTT.

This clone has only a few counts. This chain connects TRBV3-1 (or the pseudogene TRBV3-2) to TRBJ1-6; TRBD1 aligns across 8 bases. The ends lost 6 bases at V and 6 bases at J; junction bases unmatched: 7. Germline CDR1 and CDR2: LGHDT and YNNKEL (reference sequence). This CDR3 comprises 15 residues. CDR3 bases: TGTGCCAGCAGTGACCCGGGACAGGTTAATTCACCCCTCCACTTT. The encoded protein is CASSDPGQVNSPLHF.